The next 31 T cell receptor beta chains were all read from a single sample in a study of blood T cell repertoires in COVID-19. The table came from immunoSEQ multiplex PCR; TCRdb's copy has only in-frame clones and leaves some out. The sample has around 200,000 clones, around 80% seen once. Sequences were obtained from peripheral blood. The source is a man between 45 and 60 years old who had recovered from COVID-19.

This sequence joins TRBV29-1 and TRBJ1-4; TRBD1 agrees at 7 bases. This CDR3 is 14 amino acids long. CDR1 is SQVTM and CDR2 is ANQGSEA in the germline V gene. V lost 2 bases to trimming and J lost 1 base; unmatched junction nucleotides: 1. The CDR3 loop is CSVEQGGTNEKLFF. In nucleotides, the CDR3 is TGCAGCGTTGAACAGGGGGGAACTAATGAAAAACTGTTTTTT.

The chain uses TRBV30 and TRBJ1-4; D is uncertain. This CDR3 spans 13 amino acids. Trimming stripped 3 bases from V and 5 bases from J, with 10 bases between. Germline lookup yields CDR1 GTSNPN and CDR2 SVGIG (reference sequence). This chain's CDR3 is CAWRSGPNEKLFF. The CDR3 DNA is TGTGCCTGGAGGAGCGGCCCCAATGAAAAACTGTTTTTT. Looking up the rest from reference TRBV30 and TRBJ1-4 gives the full variable domain: SQTIHQWPATLVQPVGSPLSLECTVEGTSNPNLYWYRQAAGRGLQLLFYSVGIGQISSEVPQNLSASRPQDRQFILSSKKLLLSDSGFYLCAWRSGPNEKLFFGSGTQLSVL.

The V call is TRBV5-1, the J call TRBJ2-3, with 10 positions matching TRBD2. The CDR3 is made up of 21 amino acids. V shed 0 bases, J shed 1 base, and the junction held 17 bases outside the gene matches. Looked up from germline, CDR1 is SGHRS and CDR2 is YFSETQ. The CDR3 sequence is CASSLARFRLAGAPGTDTQYF. CDR3 bases: TGCGCCAGCAGCTTGGCCCGTTTTAGGCTAGCGGGAGCCCCGGGCACAGATACGCAGTATTTT.

This chain joins TRBV29-1 and TRBJ2-7; 7 bases align to TRBD1. CDR3 length equals 13 residues. V was pared by 5 bases and J by 3 bases, with 7 bases of the junction left unmatched. Germline V CDR1 and CDR2: SQVTM, ANQGSEA. CDR3 sequence (DNA): TGCAGCGTTCGAGACAGGGTGGTCTACGAGCAGTACTTC. Translated, it gives CSVRDRVVYEQYF.

This clone has a handful of counts. V and J are TRBV11-2 and TRBJ2-1; 9 positions match TRBD1. The trim removed 1 base at V and 12 bases at J, leaving 10 bases unmatched. Germline V gives CDR1 SGHAT, CDR2 FQNNGV. This CDR3 has 15 residues. Written as DNA, the CDR3 is TGTGCCAGCAGCTTAGGGGGACAGGGCAGGGAACGGCAGTTCTTC. Residues: CASSLGGQGRERQFF. Using reference TRBV11-2 and TRBJ2-1 for the parts outside the CDR3, the full variable domain is EAGVAQSPRYKIIEKRQSVAFWCNPISGHATLYWYQQILGQGPKLLIQFQNNGVVDDSQLPKDRFSAERLKGVDSTLKIQPAKLEDSAVYLCASSLGGQGRERQFFGPGTRLTVL.

This clone was seen only once. This rearrangement joins TRBV4-1 to TRBJ2-5; maybe TRBD2 (6 bases). CDR1 and CDR2 from the germline V gene are MGHRA and YSYEKL. Trimming shortened V by 2 bases and J by 2 bases, and 18 bases separated the two germline ends. This CDR3 region has 17 residues. CDR3 sequence: CASSQFPGLRSQETQYF. The CDR3 bases are TGCGCCAGCAGCCAATTCCCGGGACTCAGGTCACAAGAGACCCAGTACTTC.

The chain uses TRBV15 and TRBJ1-2, with D uncertain. The CDR3 runs to 18 residues. V dropped 0 bases and J dropped 5 bases, with 22 bases sitting between them. Per the germline V gene, CDR1 is LNHNV and CDR2 is YYDKDF (reference sequence). The CDR3 nucleotides read TGTGCCACCAGCAGAGATGCGGCCAGCCCCGTTCTAGAATATGGCTACACCTTC. This sequence encodes CATSRDAASPVLEYGYTF. Full variable domain (missing parts from reference TRBV15 and TRBJ1-2): DAMVIQNPRYQVTQFGKPVTLSCSQTLNHNVMYWYQQKSSQAPKLLFHYYDKDFNNEADTPDNFQSRRPNTSFCFLDIRSPGLGDTAMYLCATSRDAASPVLEYGYTFGSGTRLTVV.

The CDR3 bases are TGTGCCAGTAGTATAGCGGGGGGCGGGAACACTGAAGCTTTCTTT. Translated, it gives CASSIAGGGNTEAFF. The chain employs TRBV19 and TRBJ1-1, with D possibly matching TRBD1 (6 bases). Germline CDR1 reads LNHDA; CDR2 reads SQIVND (reference sequence). The CDR3 consists of 15 residues. The V gene lost 1 base and the J gene lost 1 base, with 10 bases spanning the gap.

The chain uses TRBV3-1 (or the pseudogene TRBV3-2) and TRBJ2-7, with D possibly TRBD2 on 5 matching bases. Germline V lookup: CDR1 LGHDT, CDR2 YNNKEL (reference sequence). The length of the CDR3 is 11 residues. Trimming pared 4 bases from V and 5 bases from J, leaving 6 bases between. The CDR3 DNA is TGTGCCAGCAGCCGGACTCACGAGCAGTACTTC. Residues: CASSRTHEQYF.

This clone appeared once. The chain employs TRBV5-1 and TRBJ2-1, with a tentative D call TRBD1 (5 bases). V was shortened by 5 bases and J by 10 bases, with 10 bases between the two germline ends. Germline V lookup: CDR1 SGHRS, CDR2 YFSETQ. This CDR3 has 11 residues. The CDR3 DNA sequence: TGCGCCAGCAGTCCAGGGTACGAGCAGTTCTTC. It specifies CASSPGYEQFF.

The J gene is TRBJ1-6, the V gene TRBV3-1 (or the pseudogene TRBV3-2); TRBD1 might be the D (5 bases). Trimming shortened V by 3 bases and J by 7 bases, and 13 bases separated the two germline ends. Germline CDR1 LGHDT, CDR2 YNNKEL (reference sequence). The CDR3 loop spans 15 amino acids. CDR3 DNA: TGTGCCAGCAGCCATGGTGGGGGGGACAATTCACCCCTCCACTTT. Translating it yields CASSHGGGDNSPLHF.

This clone was picked up a small number of times. This chain links TRBV4-2 with TRBJ2-1; TRBD2 matches 11 bases. V lost 0 bases, J lost 6 bases, and 7 bases stayed unmatched. CDR1 is LGHNA, CDR2 YNFKEQ, per germline. This CDR3 is 17 amino acids long. The CDR3 sequence: CASSQDHTSGSGNEQFF. CDR3 sequence (DNA): TGTGCCAGCAGCCAAGATCACACTAGCGGGAGTGGCAATGAGCAGTTCTTC.

This clone was counted at least ten times. V and J are TRBV7-3 and TRBJ1-2; 7 nucleotides agree with TRBD1. Germline assignment: CDR1 SGHTA and CDR2 FQGTGA. V lost 5 bases and J lost 7; bases outside the gene matches: 13. The CDR3 has 15 residues. The CDR3 region is CASSPQTGSRIGYTF. CDR3 bases: TGTGCCAGCAGCCCCCAGACAGGGAGTCGAATTGGCTACACCTTC.

V is TRBV18 and J is TRBJ1-2, with unresolved D. The CDR3 runs 15 residues. Germline loops: CDR1 KGHSH, CDR2 LQKENI. V shed 2 bases and J shed 5 bases, with 15 bases lying between them. The CDR3 loop is CASSPEGNAGYGYTF. CDR3 nucleotides: TGTGCCAGCTCACCAGAGGGAAACGCGGGGTATGGCTACACCTTC. The complete variable domain, with remaining parts taken from reference TRBV18 and TRBJ1-2, reads NAGVMQNPRHLVRRRGQEARLRCSPMKGHSHVYWYRQLPEEGLKFMVYLQKENIIDESGMPKERFSAEFPKEGPSILRIQQVVRGDSAAYFCASSPEGNAGYGYTFGSGTRLTVV.

The V and J genes are TRBV3-1 (or the pseudogene TRBV3-2) and TRBJ2-7; 7 bases match TRBD1. V shed 3 bases, J shed 1 base, and the junction held 9 bases outside the gene matches. The CDR3 spans 16 residues. From germline, CDR1 is LGHDT and CDR2 YNNKEL (reference sequence). This chain's CDR3 is CASSQRSTGSSYEQYF. The CDR3 DNA reads as TGTGCCAGCAGCCAGAGATCGACAGGGTCTTCCTACGAGCAGTACTTC.

The chain uses TRBV11-3 and TRBJ2-1; 10 bases line up with TRBD2. The CDR3 spans 14 residues. The J segment lost 6 bases and the V segment lost 5 bases, leaving 4 bases of the junction unmatched. From germline, CDR1 is SGHNT and CDR2 YENEEA. The CDR3 DNA reads as TGTGCCAGCAGCACACCTAGCGGGAGCAATGAGCAGTTCTTC. It specifies CASSTPSGSNEQFF.

This sequence joins TRBV6-6 and TRBJ2-4, with TRBD2 matching 7 bases. The V segment lost 6 bases and the J segment 3 bases; nucleotides outside the gene matches: 17. Looked up from germline, CDR1 is MNHNY and CDR2 is SVGAGI (reference sequence). The CDR3 contains 18 residues. The CDR3 loop is CASSRSGISAYGKNIQYF. DNA for the CDR3: TGTGCCAGCAGCCGAAGCGGGATTTCCGCCTATGGCAAAAACATTCAGTACTTC.

CDR3 nucleotides: TGTGCCAGCAGCTTGGGAGGCGGAAACACCATATATTTT. This encodes CASSLGGGNTIYF. The rearrangement uses TRBV5-4 and TRBJ1-3, with D hard to call. V was trimmed by 0 bases and J by 4 bases, leaving 5 bases between them. The CDR3 is 13 amino acids. CDR1 SGHNT and CDR2 YYREEE come from the germline V gene (reference sequence).

CDR3 loop: CASSLGRGTEAFF. The CDR3 coding sequence is TGTGCCAGTAGTTTGGGCCGGGGGACTGAAGCTTTCTTT. This chain joins TRBV19 and TRBJ1-1; possibly TRBD1 for D (5 bases). The germline gives CDR1 LNHDA, CDR2 SQIVND (reference sequence). The CDR3 loop spans 13 amino acids. V was shortened by 5 bases and J by 5 bases, with 12 bases between the two germline ends.

This chain links TRBV27 with TRBJ2-3, with D perhaps matching TRBD2 (5 bases). The length of the CDR3 is 14 residues. Trimming removed 2 bases at V and 4 bases at J, with 10 bases between. Germline CDR1 reads MNHEY; CDR2 reads SMNVEV (reference sequence). The CDR3 region is CASSLREPADTQYF. CDR3 in DNA: TGTGCCAGCAGTTTAAGGGAGCCAGCAGATACGCAGTATTTT.

A word on this clone: The junction departs from the called germline gene at one end, perhaps through a read error. V usage is TRBV28 and J usage is TRBJ2-1, with D possibly being TRBD2 (5 bases). CDR1 is MDHEN, CDR2 SYDVKM, per germline. The CDR3 length is 12 residues. Written as DNA, the CDR3 is TGTGCCAGCAGACGCGACTACGATGAGCAGTTCTTC. Translated, it gives CASRRDYDEQFF.

The V gene is TRBV29-1, the J gene TRBJ2-1; 9 bases fit TRBD1. The CDR3 totals 14 residues. Germline V gives CDR1 SQVTM, CDR2 ANQGSEA. V dropped 6 bases and J dropped 5; count of bases not matched to a gene: 8. Here the CDR3 DNA reads TGCAGCGTGGTGAAGACAGGGGGTAACAATGAGCAGTTCTTC. Amino acid sequence: CSVVKTGGNNEQFF.

The genes are TRBV29-1 and TRBJ2-5, with D possibly TRBD2 on 6 matching bases. Germline V gives CDR1 SQVTM, CDR2 ANQGSEA. The ends were cut back, 6 bases at V and 5 bases at J, with 19 bases in the middle. CDR3 length equals 14 residues. This chain's CDR3 is CSVYGSGSGETQYF. The CDR3 region has the DNA TGCAGCGTCTACGGGAGTGGTTCGGGCGAGACCCAGTACTTC.

V gene TRBV5-1 combines with J gene TRBJ2-1, with 9 bases identical to TRBD2. The CDR3 length is 15 residues. Trimming cost V 4 bases and J 3 bases; bases outside gene matches: 5. Germline V CDR1 and CDR2: SGHRS, YFSETQ. The CDR3, as DNA: TGCGCCAGCAGCCCTCTAGCGGGAAGCTACAATGAGCAGTTCTTC. This gives the protein CASSPLAGSYNEQFF.

This sequence joins TRBV28 and TRBJ2-7; D is unresolved. With 10 bases removed from V and 4 bases from J, the gap between germline ends came to 17 bases. The germline V gene encodes CDR1 MDHEN and CDR2 SYDVKM. The CDR3 sequence is 13 residues long. The CDR3 spells CAIQNPQQYEQYF. For the CDR3, the DNA is TGTGCCATCCAGAACCCCCAACAATACGAGCAGTACTTC.

CDR3 sequence (DNA): TGCAGCGTTCGAGTAGCGGGAGGGTCAGATACGCAGTATTTT. Its translation is CSVRVAGGSDTQYF. J is TRBJ2-3 and V is TRBV29-1; 11 positions match TRBD2. J lost 4 bases, V lost 5 bases, and 5 bases had no gene match. This CDR3 comprises 14 residues. In germline, CDR1 is SQVTM, CDR2 ANQGSEA.

This clone was found once. The chain combines TRBV4-1 with TRBJ1-1, with 7 nucleotides matching TRBD1. Germline CDR1 is MGHRA and CDR2 is YSYEKL. This CDR3 region has 14 residues. After removal of 0 bases from V and 11 bases from J, the junction contained 9 bases not matched to a gene. This chain's CDR3 is CASSQDIADREAFF. The CDR3 nucleotides read TGCGCCAGCAGCCAAGATATCGCAGACAGGGAGGCTTTCTTT.

This clone was seen a single time. This chain links TRBV19 with TRBJ1-1, with D maybe TRBD1 (5 bases). The CDR3 consists of 13 residues. V lost 4 bases to trimming and J lost 1 base, with 7 bases between them. Per the germline V gene, CDR1 is LNHDA and CDR2 is SQIVND (reference sequence). In nucleotides, the CDR3 is TGTGCCAGTAGTAAACAGGCGAACACTGAAGCTTTCTTT. Translation gives CASSKQANTEAFF.

The rearrangement joins TRBV7-6 to TRBJ2-2; TRBD1 agrees at 8 bases. This CDR3 region has 15 residues. Trimming removed 2 bases from V and 6 bases from J; junction bases left unmatched: 5. Germline V lookup: CDR1 SGHVS, CDR2 FNYEAQ. The CDR3 bases are TGTGCCAGCAGCTTACCGAGGACAGGGCCCGGGGAGCTGTTTTTT. Amino acid sequence: CASSLPRTGPGELFF.

The chain is built from TRBV15 and TRBJ2-3; 9 bases map to TRBD2. V was clipped by 6 bases and J by 4 bases; unmatched bases: 8. CDR3 length equals 15 residues. Germline V gene lookup returns CDR1 LNHNV and CDR2 YYDKDF (reference sequence). The CDR3 is CATRLVAGVSDTQYF. The DNA of the CDR3 is TGTGCCACCAGGCTGGTAGCGGGAGTTTCAGATACGCAGTATTTT.

The chain carries TRBV18 and TRBJ2-6; D is possibly TRBD2 (5 bases). Per the germline V gene, CDR1 is KGHSH and CDR2 is LQKENI. The CDR3 spans 18 residues. Trimming removed 3 bases from V and 1 base from J, with 16 bases in between. Here the CDR3 DNA reads TGTGCCAGCTCACCCTTGTCGGGTGGAGGTTCTGGGGCCAACGTCCTGACTTTC. Its protein product is CASSPLSGGGSGANVLTF.